These 10 T cell receptor beta chains were all obtained from the same sample, sequenced in a study of blood T cell repertoires in COVID-19. Libraries were prepared by immunoSEQ multiplex PCR; TCRdb keeps only in-frame clonotypes and omits some of them. Of some 270,000 clones detected, around 90% appear once; the ten largest clones hold about 2%. Sequencing was done on a sample of peripheral blood. The receptors shown here come from an older woman with COVID-19, enrolled during active disease.

The chain uses TRBV12-5 and TRBJ2-1, with 7 bases fitting TRBD1. Germline CDR1 is LGHNT and CDR2 is FRNRAP. The ends lost 4 bases at V and 10 bases at J; junction bases unmatched: 10. The CDR3 runs to 14 residues. CDR3: CASGSLPGQSEQFF. The CDR3 nucleotides are TGTGCTAGTGGTTCGCTACCGGGACAGAGCGAGCAGTTCTTC.

This clone was picked up one time. CDR3: CASSEGTGPQGYTF. The CDR3 DNA is TGTGCCAGCAGTGAAGGGACAGGACCTCAAGGCTACACCTTC. The rearrangement uses TRBV6-1 and TRBJ1-2; 7 nucleotides align to TRBD1. Germline V gives CDR1 MNHNS, CDR2 SASEGT. CDR3 length: 14 residues. With V trimmed by 1 base and J by 8 bases, 7 bases remained unmatched.

The chain joins TRBV18 to TRBJ2-7; 7 bases are a match to TRBD2. The CDR3 spans 14 residues. After removal of 3 bases from V and 5 bases from J, the junction contained 7 bases not matched to a gene. Germline values: CDR1 KGHSH, CDR2 LQKENI. CDR3 region: CASSPMQLAHEQYF. DNA of the CDR3: TGTGCCAGCTCACCTATGCAACTAGCGCACGAGCAGTACTTC.

CDR3: CASSYSIAEEQFF. CDR3 in DNA: TGTGCCAGCAGTTACAGTATAGCGGAAGAGCAGTTCTTC. V gene TRBV6-5 combines with J gene TRBJ2-1, with D maybe TRBD2 (6 bases). The CDR3 loop spans 13 amino acids. Trimming cost V 2 bases and J 10 bases, with 12 bases left between them. Germline assignment: CDR1 MNHEY and CDR2 SVGAGI.

This chain joins TRBV5-5 and TRBJ2-7; 8 bases align to TRBD1. This CDR3 comprises 14 residues. Germline values: CDR1 SGHKS, CDR2 YYEKEE (reference sequence). V shed 5 bases and J 5 bases; nucleotides not matched to a gene: 9. This CDR3 is CASRRRQGRNEQYF. Here the CDR3 DNA reads TGTGCCAGCAGAAGAAGACAGGGGAGAAACGAGCAGTACTTC.

The J gene is TRBJ1-1, the V gene TRBV18, with D hard to call. From germline, CDR1 is KGHSH and CDR2 LQKENI. Between the trimmed V and J ends, which lost 0 bases and 4 bases, there was a span of 9 bases. This CDR3 has 14 amino acids. As DNA, the CDR3 is TGTGCCAGCTCACCACCGTCGCAGATCACTGAAGCTTTCTTT. Protein: CASSPPSQITEAFF.

The chain combines TRBV4-2 with TRBJ2-6; 7 bases fit TRBD1. Per germline, CDR1 LGHNA and CDR2 YNFKEQ. After removal of 4 bases from V and 1 base from J, the junction contained 7 bases not matched to a gene. The CDR3 totals 17 residues. CDR3 sequence: CASSPIGGPSGANVLTF. The DNA for the CDR3 is TGTGCCAGCAGCCCGATAGGGGGCCCATCTGGGGCCAACGTCCTGACTTTC.

The V call is TRBV3-1 (or the pseudogene TRBV3-2), the J call TRBJ2-5, with TRBD2 as a possible D gene (7 bases). From germline, CDR1 is LGHDT and CDR2 YNNKEL (reference sequence). V lost 4 bases to trimming and J lost 4 bases, with 19 bases between them. The CDR3 runs to 16 residues. The DNA for the CDR3 is TGTGCCAGCAGCCCCCGGGGGGCCAGGGGTGGAGAGACCCAGTACTTC. This translates into CASSPRGARGGETQYF.

V and J are TRBV5-4 and TRBJ2-2, with 8 bases that match TRBD1. The ends lost 5 bases at V and 6 bases at J; junction bases unmatched: 9. This CDR3 comprises 15 residues. Germline assignment: CDR1 SGHNT and CDR2 YYREEE (reference sequence). CDR3 bases: TGTGCCAGCAGGGTAGACAGGGGTGAGCCCGGGGAGCTGTTTTTT. This gives the protein CASRVDRGEPGELFF.

V is TRBV3-1 (or the pseudogene TRBV3-2) and J is TRBJ1-3; 9 bases agree with TRBD1. The CDR3 loop spans 15 amino acids. Germline V gene sequence: CDR1 LGHDT, CDR2 YNNKEL (reference sequence). V shed 0 bases, J shed 4 bases, and the junction held 1 base outside the gene matches. The CDR3: CASSQDTGGGNTIYF. The CDR3 DNA reads as TGTGCCAGCAGCCAAGATACAGGGGGCGGAAACACCATATATTTT.